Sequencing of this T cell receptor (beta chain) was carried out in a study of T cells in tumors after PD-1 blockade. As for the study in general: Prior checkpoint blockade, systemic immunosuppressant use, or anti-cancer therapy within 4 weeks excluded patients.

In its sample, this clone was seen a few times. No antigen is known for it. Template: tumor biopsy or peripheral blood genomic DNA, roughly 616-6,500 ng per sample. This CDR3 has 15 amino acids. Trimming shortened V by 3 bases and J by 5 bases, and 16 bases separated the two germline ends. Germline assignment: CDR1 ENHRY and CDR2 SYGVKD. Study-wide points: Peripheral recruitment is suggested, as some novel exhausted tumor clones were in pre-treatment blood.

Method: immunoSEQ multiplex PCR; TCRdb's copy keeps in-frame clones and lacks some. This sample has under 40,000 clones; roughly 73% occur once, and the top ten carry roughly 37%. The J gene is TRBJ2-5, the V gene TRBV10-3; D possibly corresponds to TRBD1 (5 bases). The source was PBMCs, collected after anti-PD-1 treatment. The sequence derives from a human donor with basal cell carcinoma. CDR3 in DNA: TGTGCCATCAGTGATGATAAGGGGCTAATGGAGACCCAGTACTTC. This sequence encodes CAISDDKGLMETQYF.